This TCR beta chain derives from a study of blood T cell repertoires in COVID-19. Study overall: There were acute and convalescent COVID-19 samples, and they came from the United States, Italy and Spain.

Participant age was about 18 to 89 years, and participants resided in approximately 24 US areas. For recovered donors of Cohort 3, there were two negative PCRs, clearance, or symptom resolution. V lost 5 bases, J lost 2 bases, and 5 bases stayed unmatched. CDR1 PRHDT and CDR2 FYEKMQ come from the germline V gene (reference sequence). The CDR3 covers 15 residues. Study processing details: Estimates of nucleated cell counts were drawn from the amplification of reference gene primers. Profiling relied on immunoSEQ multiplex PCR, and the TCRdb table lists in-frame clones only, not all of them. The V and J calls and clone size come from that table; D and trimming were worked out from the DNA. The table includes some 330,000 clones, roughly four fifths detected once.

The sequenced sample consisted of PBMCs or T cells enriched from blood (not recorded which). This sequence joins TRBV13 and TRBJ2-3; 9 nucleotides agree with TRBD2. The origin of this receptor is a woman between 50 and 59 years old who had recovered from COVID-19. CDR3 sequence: CASSLRGGYTDTQYF. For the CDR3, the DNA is TGTGCCAGCAGCCTGCGGGGGGGCTACACAGATACGCAGTATTTT.